This T cell receptor beta chain is from a study of blood T cell repertoires in COVID-19. In the study overall: In each case, the material was cDNA or gDNA derived from T cells, B-cell-depleted T cells, or PBMCs.

The germline V gene encodes CDR1 SEHNR and CDR2 FQNEAQ (reference sequence). The V and J ends lost 3 bases and 6 bases respectively, with 11 bases between them. There are 13 residues in the CDR3. Only in-frame clones appear in the TCRdb table, and some are missing; sequencing was by immunoSEQ multiplex PCR. The sample yields 130,000 to 150,000 clones, 70% to 85% seen once. Sequences were obtained from peripheral blood. The rearrangement joins TRBV7-9 to TRBJ1-2, with a weak D call TRBD1 (5 bases). This receptor was identified in a man aged 60-69 years with active or convalescent COVID-19. Written as DNA, the CDR3 is TGTGCCAGCAGCTTGTATTCAGGGAATGGCTACACCTTC. The encoded protein is CASSLYSGNGYTF. Variable domain in full (rest from reference TRBV7-9 and TRBJ1-2): DTGVSQNPRHKITKRGQNVTFRCDPISEHNRLYWYRQTLGQGPEFLTYFQNEAQLEKSRLLSDRFSAERPKGSFSTLEIQRTEQGDSAMYLCASSLYSGNGYTFGSGTRLTVV.